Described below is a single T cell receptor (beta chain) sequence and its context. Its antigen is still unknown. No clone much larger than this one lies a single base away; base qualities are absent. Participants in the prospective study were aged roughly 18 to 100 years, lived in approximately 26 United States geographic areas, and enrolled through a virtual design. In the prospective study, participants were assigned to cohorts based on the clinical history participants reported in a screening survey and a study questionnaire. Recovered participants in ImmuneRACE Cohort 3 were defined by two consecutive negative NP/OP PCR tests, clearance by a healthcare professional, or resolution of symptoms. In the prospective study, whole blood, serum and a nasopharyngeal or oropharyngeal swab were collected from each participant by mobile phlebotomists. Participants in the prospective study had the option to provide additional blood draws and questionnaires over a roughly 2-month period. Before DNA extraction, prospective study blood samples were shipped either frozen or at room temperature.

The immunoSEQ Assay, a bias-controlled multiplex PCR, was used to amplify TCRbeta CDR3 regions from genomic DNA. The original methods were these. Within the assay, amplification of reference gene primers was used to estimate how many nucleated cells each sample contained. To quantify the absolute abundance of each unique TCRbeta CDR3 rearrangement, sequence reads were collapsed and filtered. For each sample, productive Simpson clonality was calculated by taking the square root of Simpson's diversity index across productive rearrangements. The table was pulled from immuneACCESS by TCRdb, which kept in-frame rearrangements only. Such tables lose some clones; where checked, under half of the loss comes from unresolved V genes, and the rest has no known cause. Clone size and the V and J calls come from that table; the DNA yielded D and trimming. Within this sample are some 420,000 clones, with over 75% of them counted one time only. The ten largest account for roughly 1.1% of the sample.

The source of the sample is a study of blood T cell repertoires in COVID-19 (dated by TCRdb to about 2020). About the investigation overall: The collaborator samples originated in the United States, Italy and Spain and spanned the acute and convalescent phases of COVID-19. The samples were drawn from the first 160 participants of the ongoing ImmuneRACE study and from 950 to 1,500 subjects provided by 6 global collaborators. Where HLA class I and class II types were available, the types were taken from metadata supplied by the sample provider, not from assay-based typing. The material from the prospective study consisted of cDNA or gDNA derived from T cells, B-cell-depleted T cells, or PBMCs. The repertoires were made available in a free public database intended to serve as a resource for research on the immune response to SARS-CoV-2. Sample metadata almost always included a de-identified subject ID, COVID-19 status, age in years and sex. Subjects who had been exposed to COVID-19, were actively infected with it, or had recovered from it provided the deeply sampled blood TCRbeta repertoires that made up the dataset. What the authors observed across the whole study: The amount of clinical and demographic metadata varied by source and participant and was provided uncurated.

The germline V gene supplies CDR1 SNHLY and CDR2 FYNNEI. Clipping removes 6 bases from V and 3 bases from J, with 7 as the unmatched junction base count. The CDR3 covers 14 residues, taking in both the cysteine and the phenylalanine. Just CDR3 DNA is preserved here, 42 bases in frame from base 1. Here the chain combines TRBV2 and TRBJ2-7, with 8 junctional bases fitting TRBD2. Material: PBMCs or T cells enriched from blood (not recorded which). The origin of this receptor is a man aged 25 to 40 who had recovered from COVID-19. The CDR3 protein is CASRARGGIYEQYF. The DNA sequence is TGTGCCAGCAGGGCCCGGGGGGGAATCTACGAGCAGTACTTC.